This is a list of T cell receptor beta chains from one sample in a study of T cell responses to AZD1222 COVID-19 vaccine. TCRdb keeps only in-frame clones here, not all; method: immunoSEQ multiplex PCR. The table lists approximately 150,000 clones, 92% of them singletons. The material was peripheral blood, obtained on day 0 of AZD1222 vaccination. Receptors originate from an adult in good health. The CDR3 runs from the conserved cysteine through the conserved F or W. A D gene is named only where the DNA matches it firmly. Not every row has a clone size; where given, it reads once, few, many or a size class.

TRBV5-1,-,TRBJ1-3,-,CASSDLGQTLGNTIYF,TGCGCCAGCAGCGACTTGGGGCAAACACTGGGAAACACCATATATTTT
TRBV28,-,TRBJ1-6,-,CASSLGIGSLGDSPLHF,TGTGCCAGCAGTTTAGGGATTGGGTCCCTCGGTGATTCACCCCTCCACTTT
TRBV12-3/TRBV12-4,few,TRBJ1-5,-,CASSPHSNQPQHF,TGTGCCAGCAGCCCCCATAGCAATCAGCCCCAGCATTTT
TRBV2,-,TRBJ2-7,-,CASSDRRGRNYEQYF,TGTGCCAGCAGCGACCGTCGAGGACGGAACTACGAGCAGTACTTC
TRBV19,once,TRBJ2-1,TRBD2,CASSLGLANEQFF,TGTGCCAGTAGTCTGGGACTAGCCAATGAGCAGTTCTTC
TRBV5-4,-,TRBJ1-1,TRBD1,CASSPGVRDRAMNTEAFF,TGTGCCAGCAGCCCGGGGGTTCGGGACAGGGCCATGAACACTGAAGCTTTCTTT
TRBV5-4,-,TRBJ1-3,TRBD1,CASSRTGPSGNTIYF,TGTGCCAGCAGCCGGACAGGCCCCTCTGGAAACACCATATATTTT
TRBV19,-,TRBJ2-3,TRBD2,CATALAGDTQYF,TGTGCCACGGCACTAGCGGGAGATACGCAGTATTTT
TRBV28,-,TRBJ1-1,-,CASSRPKGDTEAFF,TGTGCCAGCAGTCGCCCTAAAGGAGACACTGAAGCTTTCTTT
TRBV28,-,TRBJ2-1,-,CASSPSLGRVNYNEQFF,TGTGCCAGCAGTCCCTCCCTTGGCAGGGTAAACTACAATGAGCAGTTCTTC
TRBV18,-,TRBJ2-7,TRBD1,CASSIGQGSYEQYF,TGTGCCAGCTCAATCGGACAGGGTTCCTACGAGCAGTACTTC
TRBV5-1,-,TRBJ2-2,-,CASSFLVQNTGELFF,TGCGCCAGCAGCTTCCTCGTCCAGAACACCGGGGAGCTGTTTTTT
TRBV4-2,-,TRBJ1-2,TRBD1,CASSQELTGGGYTF,TGTGCCAGCAGCCAAGAGTTAACAGGGGGTGGCTACACCTTC
TRBV5-4,-,TRBJ2-5,-,CASSLEVQETQYF,TGTGCCAGCAGCTTGGAAGTCCAAGAGACCCAGTACTTC
TRBV19,-,TRBJ2-5,-,CASSIGLGGTQETQYF,TGTGCCAGTAGTATCGGGCTCGGGGGAACCCAAGAGACCCAGTACTTC
TRBV10-2,-,TRBJ2-1,-,CASSIGQTPNEQFF,TGCGCCAGCAGTATAGGTCAGACACCGAATGAGCAGTTCTTC
TRBV19,once,TRBJ2-3,-,CASTRGWATDTQYF,TGTGCCAGTACCAGGGGATGGGCCACAGATACGCAGTATTTT
TRBV5-1,-,TRBJ2-7,-,CASSLSTDSYEQYF,TGCGCCAGCAGCTTGTCGACGGATTCCTACGAGCAGTACTTC
TRBV19,-,TRBJ2-3,-,CASSIAQNTQYF,TGTGCCAGTAGTATAGCACAGAATACGCAGTATTTT
TRBV3-1/TRBV3-2,-,TRBJ1-1,-,CASGWMNTEAFF,TGTGCCAGCGGGTGGATGAACACTGAAGCTTTCTTT
TRBV6-2/TRBV6-3,once,TRBJ2-5,-,CASSYPEGRGNQETQYF,TGTGCCAGCAGTTACCCCGAGGGCCGGGGTAACCAAGAGACCCAGTACTTC
TRBV7-3,few,TRBJ2-1,-,CASSLSPGTLYNEQFF,TGTGCCAGCAGCTTATCCCCCGGGACACTCTACAATGAGCAGTTCTTC
TRBV2,-,TRBJ1-6,-,CASSVYRQRSPLHF,TGTGCCAGCAGTGTGTACAGACAGAGATCACCCCTCCACTTT
TRBV6-5,-,TRBJ1-6,TRBD1,CAGSPGTAYNSPLHF,TGTGCCGGGAGCCCGGGGACAGCATATAATTCACCCCTCCACTTT
TRBV27,-,TRBJ1-4,-,CASKLWGDEKLFF,TGTGCCAGCAAACTGTGGGGGGATGAAAAACTGTTTTTT
TRBV3-1/TRBV3-2,-,TRBJ2-3,TRBD2,CASSSAWEGRGTDTQYF,TGTGCCAGCAGCTCGGCGTGGGAGGGCCGTGGCACAGATACGCAGTATTTT
TRBV5-1,-,TRBJ1-1,-,CASSLGRKNTEAFF,TGCGCCAGCAGCTTGGGTAGGAAGAACACTGAAGCTTTCTTT
TRBV30,-,TRBJ2-7,-,CAWSVTGVPYEQYF,TGTGCCTGGAGTGTTACAGGCGTTCCATACGAGCAGTACTTC
TRBV12-3/TRBV12-4,-,TRBJ1-1,TRBD1,CASSTTGGTEAFF,TGTGCCAGCAGCACTACAGGGGGTACTGAAGCTTTCTTT
TRBV3-1/TRBV3-2,once,TRBJ2-1,TRBD1,CASSLSGTGVLLGNNEQFF,TGTGCCAGCAGTCTCTCCGGGACAGGGGTATTATTAGGGAACAATGAGCAGTTCTTC
TRBV2,-,TRBJ1-2,-,CASSDQPELGYTF,TGTGCCAGCAGTGATCAGCCGGAATTGGGCTACACCTTC
TRBV27,-,TRBJ1-5,-,CASGLGVYQPQHF,TGTGCCAGCGGACTAGGGGTGTATCAGCCCCAGCATTTT
TRBV6-2/TRBV6-3,-,TRBJ2-7,-,CASSPQPTAKSTYEQYF,TGTGCCAGCAGCCCCCAGCCAACCGCCAAATCAACCTACGAGCAGTACTTC
TRBV13,-,TRBJ2-5,-,CASSPAADTPWETQYF,TGTGCCAGCAGCCCTGCCGCAGACACTCCCTGGGAGACCCAGTACTTC
TRBV19,-,TRBJ2-2,TRBD1,CASSIVGQGLTGELFF,TGTGCCAGTAGTATTGTGGGACAGGGTCTCACCGGGGAGCTGTTTTTT
TRBV7-9,once,TRBJ1-2,-,CASSPGTDYGYTF,TGTGCCAGCAGCCCCGGAACGGACTATGGCTACACCTTC
TRBV18,-,TRBJ1-3,-,CASSPGDPGNTIYF,TGTGCCAGCTCACCAGGGGATCCAGGAAACACCATATATTTT
TRBV19,-,TRBJ1-2,TRBD1,CASSGTGFGYTF,TGTGCCAGTAGCGGGACAGGGTTTGGCTACACCTTC
TRBV19,-,TRBJ1-1,TRBD1,CASSARRGQENTEAFF,TGTGCCAGTAGTGCTCGGAGGGGACAGGAGAACACTGAAGCTTTCTTT
TRBV7-2,-,TRBJ1-5,-,CASSRNMGSDQPQHF,TGTGCCAGCAGCCGGAATATGGGTTCGGATCAGCCCCAGCATTTT
TRBV29-1,-,TRBJ2-5,-,CSVQVQPGETQYF,TGCAGCGTTCAAGTCCAGCCGGGGGAGACCCAGTACTTC
TRBV2,-,TRBJ1-1,-,CASRLNRENAEAFF,TGTGCCAGCAGATTGAACAGGGAAAACGCTGAAGCTTTCTTT
TRBV10-2,once,TRBJ2-7,-,CASSDSDPRSSYEQYF,TGCGCCAGCAGTGATTCTGACCCGAGGAGCTCCTACGAGCAGTACTTC
TRBV18,-,TRBJ2-7,-,CASSPSYAGMSNEQYF,TGTGCCAGCTCACCATCTTATGCAGGGATGAGTAACGAGCAGTACTTC
TRBV21-1,-,TRBJ2-7,-,CASRDRGRRSEQYF,TGTGCCAGCAGGGACAGGGGGCGTAGGAGCGAGCAGTACTTC
TRBV19,-,TRBJ2-1,-,CASSAQVGEQFF,TGTGCCAGTAGTGCCCAGGTAGGCGAGCAGTTCTTC
TRBV11-2,once,TRBJ2-1,-,CASSPITGAAYNEQFF,TGTGCCAGCAGCCCCATTACGGGGGCCGCCTACAATGAGCAGTTCTTC
TRBV21-1,-,TRBJ2-3,-,CASSRAGTGITDTQYF,TGTGCCAGCAGCAGGGCCGGGACAGGGATAACAGATACGCAGTATTTT
TRBV27,-,TRBJ1-4,-,CASSFLLASGANEKLFF,TGTGCCAGCAGTTTTCTATTGGCGTCGGGGGCTAATGAAAAACTGTTTTTT
TRBV5-1,-,TRBJ1-6,TRBD1,CASAGGEDNSPLHF,TGCGCCAGTGCAGGGGGCGAAGATAATTCACCCCTCCACTTT